This TCR beta chain was identified in a study of blood T cell repertoires in COVID-19. Whole-study context: PBMCs, B-cell-depleted T cells, or T cells provided the cDNA or gDNA that made up the material.

The CDR3 spans 12 residues. Germline assignment: CDR1 MDHEN and CDR2 SYDVKM. V was pared by 7 bases and J by 4 bases, with 10 bases between. The Seattle site enrolled patients during active infection and followed them longitudinally. Assay: immunoSEQ multiplex PCR; the TCRdb copy retains only in-frame clones and omits some. The table shows approximately 110,000 clones, with around 90% occurring only once. The J gene is TRBJ2-5, the V gene TRBV28, with a weak D call TRBD2 (6 bases). Sequenced: peripheral blood. This clonotype was obtained from a middle-aged man with COVID-19, enrolled during active disease. The chain's CDR3 is CASITAGETQYF. CDR3 DNA sequence: TGTGCCAGCATCACAGCGGGAGAGACCCAGTACTTC.